The following is a T cell receptor (beta chain) sequence with its context. The authors reverse transcribed about 0.5 to 1 ug RNA with random hexamers. The method of amplification for TCR beta CDR3 was immunoSEQ multiplex PCR, covering 54 Vbeta and 13 Jbeta. MiXCR, run by TCRdb on the immunoSEQ multiplex PCR reads, gives a single entry per CDR3 protein. The data show 130,000 to 150,000 distinct CDR3 sequences, approximately 95% seen once. Blood CD8+ and CD4+ T cells underwent high-throughput TCR beta sequencing. The entry originates in a study of CD8 T cells in Susac syndrome. Deletions cut 7 bases from V and 2 bases from J, with 6 bases between. CDR3 length: 13 amino acids. CDR1 is SEHNR, CDR2 FQNEAQ, per germline (reference sequence).

The sequenced sample was CD8+ T cells from PBMCs. This chain uses TRBV7-9 with TRBJ2-6; a weak D match, TRBD2 (6 bases). This TCR was sampled from a human donor in good health. The CDR3, as DNA: TGTGCCAGCATAGCGGCTGGGGCCAACGTCCTGACTTTC. Protein sequence: CASIAAGANVLTF.